These 28 T cell receptor beta chains originate from one sample sequenced in a study of T cell repertoires in cytomegalovirus infection (dated by TCRdb to the late 2010s). Sequencing relied on an Illumina HiSeq 1500. Using fastp trimming at Q25 and MiXCR clonotype assembly, TCRdb reanalyzed the public sequencing data and kept in-frame beta chains. CDR3 protein sequences are deduplicated, and each keeps its most common genes and DNA. Recorded for this sample are a few hundred thousand distinct CDR3 sequences; approximately 9.5% of them occurred a single time. Of the sample, roughly 4.5% falls within the top ten clones. The sequenced sample consisted of PBMCs. These receptors came from a human donor in good health (CMV status not recorded). Some clones in this sample may be carry-over from other donors' samples.

J is TRBJ1-2 and V is TRBV6-1; the D is unclear. The germline CDR1 and CDR2 sequences are MNHNS and SASEGT. Trimming removed 5 bases at V and 0 bases at J, with 7 bases between. The CDR3 is 13 residues long. The CDR3 DNA sequence: TGTGCCAGCAGTAAGGTGGCTAACTATGGCTACACCTTC. It is translated as CASSKVANYGYTF.

The chain carries TRBV20-1 and TRBJ1-1; D remains ambiguous. V was shortened by 1 base and J by 5 bases, with 5 bases between the two germline ends. The CDR3 covers 11 residues. The germline V gene encodes CDR1 DFQATT and CDR2 SNEGSKA (reference sequence). This CDR3 reads CSARAETEAFF. Written as DNA, the CDR3 is TGCAGTGCTAGAGCAGAGACTGAAGCTTTCTTT.

This clonotype has a handful of counts. The V call is TRBV7-2, the J call TRBJ2-2; TRBD2 agrees at 16 bases. The V and J ends lost 6 bases and 0 bases, in that order; junction bases with no gene match: 7. The germline V gene encodes CDR1 SGHTA and CDR2 FQGNSA. The CDR3 contains 19 residues. The CDR3 here is CASRRGLAGGLPNTGELFF. The CDR3 coding sequence is TGTGCCAGCAGAAGGGGACTAGCGGGAGGGCTTCCGAACACCGGGGAGCTGTTTTTT.

The rearrangement joins TRBV11-2 to TRBJ1-2, with 8 bases identical to TRBD1. The CDR3 is 15 amino acids. Germline values: CDR1 SGHAT, CDR2 FQNNGV. With 5 bases clipped from V and 5 bases from J, the junction kept 10 bases outside the gene matches. The CDR3 DNA reads as TGTGCCAGCAGCGCCGGACAGGGAAGAGGGTATGGCTACACCTTC. The encoded protein is CASSAGQGRGYGYTF.

This clonotype was observed at least ten times. The gene calls are TRBV20-1 and TRBJ1-2; TRBD1 is a possible D gene (5 bases). The V end was cut by 7 bases, the J end by 0 bases, with 18 bases between. The germline V gene encodes CDR1 DFQATT and CDR2 SNEGSKA (reference sequence). The CDR3 extends over 15 amino acids. CDR3 region: CSVITPGSSNYGYTF. The DNA of the CDR3 is TGCAGTGTCATCACCCCAGGGTCATCTAACTATGGCTACACCTTC.

This clonotype showed up just a few times. V and J are TRBV5-5 and TRBJ2-3; D gene unclear. Germline V gives CDR1 SGHKS, CDR2 YYEKEE (reference sequence). The V gene lost 0 bases and the J gene lost 1 base, with 12 bases spanning the gap. CDR3 size: 16 residues. This CDR3 reads CASSLVPTGRTDTQYF. The DNA for the CDR3 is TGTGCCAGCAGCTTGGTCCCCACCGGCCGCACAGATACGCAGTATTTT. Full variable domain (remainder filled in from reference TRBV5-5 and TRBJ2-3): DAGVTQSPTHLIKTRGQQVTLRCSPISGHKSVSWYQQVLGQGPQFIFQYYEKEERGRGNFPDRFSARQFPNYSSELNVNALLLGDSALYLCASSLVPTGRTDTQYFGPGTRLTVL.

This clonotype was found many times. J is TRBJ1-5 and V is TRBV7-9; 11 nucleotides line up with TRBD1. Germline assignment: CDR1 SEHNR and CDR2 FQNEAQ (reference sequence). The V gene end was trimmed by 1 base and the J gene end by 5 bases; junction bases not matched to a gene: 1. CDR3 length equals 15 residues. As DNA, the CDR3 is TGTGCCAGCAGCTTAGGGACAGGGGGCGATCAGCCCCAGCATTTT. The encoded protein is CASSLGTGGDQPQHF.

At least ten counts were recorded for this clonotype. The chain carries TRBV6-5 and TRBJ2-7; D might be TRBD2 (5 bases). The V and J ends lost 1 base and 0 bases respectively, with 10 bases between them. The CDR3 totals 15 residues. CDR1 MNHEY and CDR2 SVGAGI come from the germline V gene. CDR3 amino acids: CASSYWAGSSYEQYF. As DNA, the CDR3 is TGTGCCAGCAGTTACTGGGCGGGCAGCTCCTACGAGCAGTACTTC.

This chain uses TRBV7-9 with TRBJ1-5; D unresolved. V dropped 5 bases and J dropped 5 bases, with 10 bases sitting between them. This CDR3 has 13 residues. Germline values: CDR1 SEHNR, CDR2 FQNEAQ (reference sequence). The CDR3 coding sequence is TGTGCCAGCAGCCCGGCCGGCCATCAGCCCCAGCATTTT. This gives the protein CASSPAGHQPQHF.

This clonotype was picked up many times. The genes are TRBV7-2 and TRBJ1-3; tentatively, D is TRBD1 (5 bases). V lost 4 bases to trimming and J lost 0 bases, with 10 bases between them. The CDR3 has 15 amino acids. Germline loops: CDR1 SGHTA, CDR2 FQGNSA. CDR3 loop: CASSSQGFSGNTIYF. In DNA, the CDR3 is TGTGCCAGCAGCTCTCAGGGTTTCTCTGGAAACACCATATATTTT. Drawing the rest from reference TRBV7-2 and TRBJ1-3, the complete variable domain is GAGVSQSPSNKVTEKGKDVELRCDPISGHTALYWYRQSLGQGLEFLIYFQGNSAPDKSGLPSDRFSAERTGGSVSTLTIQRTQQEDSAVYLCASSSQGFSGNTIYFGEGSWLTVV.

This clonotype was counted many times. This chain uses TRBV12-3 or TRBV12-4 with TRBJ1-1; 7 nucleotides line up with TRBD1. The CDR3 length is 15 residues. The junction had 9 bases not matched to a gene; V was cut back by 4 bases and J by 4 bases. CDR3 nucleotide sequence: TGTGCCAGCAGTTCACAGGGGAACGGCGGCACTGAAGCTTTCTTT. As protein: CASSSQGNGGTEAFF.

The rearrangement links TRBV28 to TRBJ2-1; 7 nucleotides align to TRBD2. This CDR3 comprises 14 residues. Per the germline V gene, CDR1 is MDHEN and CDR2 is SYDVKM. After removal of 2 bases from V and 2 bases from J, the junction contained 0 bases not matched to a gene. CDR3 sequence reads: CASSLTSAYNEQFF. CDR3 sequence (DNA): TGTGCCAGCAGTTTAACTAGCGCCTACAATGAGCAGTTCTTC. The full variable domain, completed using reference TRBV28 and TRBJ2-1, is DVKVTQSSRYLVKRTGEKVFLECVQDMDHENMFWYRQDPGLGLRLIYFSYDVKMKEKGDIPEGYSVSREKKERFSLILESASTNQTSMYLCASSLTSAYNEQFFGPGTRLTVL.

There are many counts of this clonotype. This chain links TRBV28 with TRBJ2-3, with D maybe TRBD1 (6 bases). Germline V CDR1 and CDR2: MDHEN, SYDVKM. This CDR3 spans 13 amino acids. V lost 6 bases to trimming and J lost 10 bases, with 17 bases between them. The CDR3 protein is CASSSPGQGSQYF. CDR3 DNA: TGTGCCAGCAGCTCGCCCGGCCAGGGGTCGCAGTATTTT.

This clonotype was counted at least ten times. The chain recombines TRBV28 with TRBJ1-5; TRBD1 matches 7 bases. The CDR3 sequence is 13 residues long. J lost 7 bases, V lost 5 bases, and 5 bases had no gene match. Germline lookup yields CDR1 MDHEN and CDR2 SYDVKM. The CDR3 nucleotides read TGTGCCAGCAGTGACAGGGCAAAGCAGCCCCAGCATTTT. Amino acids: CASSDRAKQPQHF.

The table lists this clonotype with many counts. V gene TRBV7-2 combines with J gene TRBJ1-3; no firm D call. CDR1 and CDR2 (germline): SGHTA, FQGNSA. V was shortened by 0 bases and J by 0 bases, with 9 bases between the two germline ends. The CDR3 loop spans 16 amino acids. The CDR3 loop reads CASSLALGFSGNTIYF. CDR3 in DNA: TGTGCCAGCAGCTTAGCGTTGGGGTTCTCTGGAAACACCATATATTTT.

This clonotype was found many times. This rearrangement joins TRBV5-6 to TRBJ1-1, with 9 bases fitting TRBD1. The CDR3 loop spans 14 amino acids. The V and J ends lost 2 bases and 3 bases, in that order; junction bases with no gene match: 2. Germline loops: CDR1 SGHDT, CDR2 YYEEEE. CDR3: CASSFGTGYTEAFF. CDR3 bases: TGTGCCAGCAGCTTCGGGACAGGGTACACTGAAGCTTTCTTT.

This clonotype was picked up a small number of times. One end of the junction fails to match germline, which may point to a read error. V gene TRBV6-2 or TRBV6-3 combines with J gene TRBJ2-1, with 8 bases identical to TRBD2. This CDR3 is built from 12 residues. The germline V gene encodes CDR1 MNHEY and CDR2 SVGEGT. This chain's CDR3 is CASRALDSGTSF. The CDR3 nucleotides are TGTGCCAGCAGGGCCCTGGATAGCGGGACCTCCTTC.

V gene TRBV6-5 combines with J gene TRBJ1-2; D call uncertain. The germline V and J ends were trimmed by 5 bases and 2 bases, with 9 bases remaining between them. This CDR3 has 13 amino acids. Germline-derived CDR1 and CDR2 are MNHEY and SVGAGI. DNA of the CDR3: TGTGCCAGCAGTGTAGGACGGAACTATGGCTACACCTTC. It specifies CASSVGRNYGYTF.

This clonotype was seen a handful of times. The chain is built from TRBV7-3 and TRBJ2-1; 12 bases are shared with TRBD2. J lost 7 bases, V lost 5 bases, and 12 bases had no gene match. Germline V lookup: CDR1 SGHTA, CDR2 FQGTGA. CDR3 length equals 17 residues. In DNA form, the CDR3 reads TGTGCCAGCAGCCCACGCCCGACTAGCGGGAGCCTAAATGAGCAGTTCTTC. This sequence encodes CASSPRPTSGSLNEQFF.

V and J are TRBV6-5 and TRBJ1-6; D gene unclear. Trimming removed 0 bases from V and 8 bases from J, with 8 bases in between. Germline CDR1 is MNHEY and CDR2 is SVGAGI. The CDR3 spans 14 residues. The DNA of the CDR3 is TGTGCCAGCAGTTACTCCCGACCAGATTCACCCCTCCACTTT. Protein product: CASSYSRPDSPLHF.

This clonotype has a count of ten or more. The chain employs TRBV4-3 and TRBJ1-5; D not certain. Germline CDR1 LGHNA, CDR2 YSLEER. Trimming took 3 bases from V and 0 from J, leaving 15 bases between them. The CDR3 consists of 17 residues. CDR3 DNA sequence: TGCGCCAGCAGCCATCCTGCTTGCCGTTATAGCAATCAGCCCCAGCATTTT. Its translation is CASSHPACRYSNQPQHF.

This clonotype was detected ten times or more. The chain uses TRBV7-2 and TRBJ2-2, with D possibly being TRBD1 or TRBD2 (5 bases each). Germline assignment: CDR1 SGHTA and CDR2 FQGNSA. V dropped 5 bases and J dropped 6 bases, with 13 bases sitting between them. This CDR3 has 14 residues. In DNA, the CDR3 is TGTGCCAGCAGCCGGGGACGCCCCTCCGGGGAGCTGTTTTTT. This translates into CASSRGRPSGELFF.

There are many counts of this clonotype. The chain joins TRBV6-1 to TRBJ1-6; D call uncertain. Germline loops: CDR1 MNHNS, CDR2 SASEGT. Trimming cost V 5 bases and J 4 bases, with 9 bases left between them. CDR3 length: 14 residues. The CDR3 coding sequence is TGTGCCAGCAGTACTGGACGGTATAATTCACCCCTCCACTTT. Translation: CASSTGRYNSPLHF.

The rearrangement joins TRBV27 to TRBJ1-1; TRBD1 might be the D (6 bases). With 6 bases removed from V and 6 bases from J, the gap between germline ends came to 11 bases. CDR1 and CDR2 from the germline V gene are MNHEY and SMNVEV (reference sequence). The CDR3 totals 12 residues. Here the CDR3 reads CASRLQGSEAFF. The CDR3 DNA sequence: TGTGCCAGCAGACTTCAGGGGTCTGAAGCTTTCTTT.

This clonotype was recorded a few times. The chain employs TRBV2 and TRBJ2-3, with D possibly matching TRBD2 (6 bases). The V gene lost 5 bases and the J gene lost 7 bases, with 22 bases spanning the gap. Germline V gene lookup returns CDR1 SNHLY and CDR2 FYNNEI. This CDR3 spans 16 amino acids. The CDR3 region is CASSPDPGGTSNTQYF. The CDR3, as DNA: TGTGCCAGCAGTCCTGACCCCGGGGGAACCTCTAATACGCAGTATTTT. The full variable domain, rest sourced from reference TRBV2 and TRBJ2-3, is EPEVTQTPSHQVTQMGQEVILRCVPISNHLYFYWYRQILGQKVEFLVSFYNNEISEKSEIFDDQFSVERPDGSNFTLKIRSTKLEDSAMYFCASSPDPGGTSNTQYFGPGTRLTVL.

This clonotype showed up just a few times. This chain joins TRBV4-1 and TRBJ2-1; no clear D gene. The V gene's germline CDR1 is MGHRA and CDR2 YSYEKL. The length of the CDR3 is 16 residues. The V end lost 4 bases, the J end lost 4 bases, and 17 bases lay between the germline ends. This CDR3 is CASSPPIERLYNEQFF. For the CDR3, the DNA is TGCGCCAGCAGCCCCCCTATCGAGCGCCTGTACAATGAGCAGTTCTTC.

This clonotype was recorded a few times. The chain joins TRBV7-2 to TRBJ2-2; 9 nucleotides line up with TRBD1. This CDR3 has 15 amino acids. J lost 7 bases, V lost 5 bases, and 8 bases had no gene match. Germline V gene sequence: CDR1 SGHTA, CDR2 FQGNSA. CDR3 in amino acids: CASSAKTGGIGELFF. CDR3 DNA sequence: TGTGCCAGCAGCGCAAAAACAGGGGGCATCGGGGAGCTGTTTTTT.

The V call is TRBV27, the J call TRBJ2-5; 9 bases fit TRBD2. Germline V lookup: CDR1 MNHEY, CDR2 SMNVEV (reference sequence). Trimming at V came to 5 bases and at J to 2 bases, leaving 3 bases not matched to a gene. The CDR3 contains 14 residues. The CDR3 region is CASSVLAGQETQYF. Here the CDR3 DNA reads TGTGCCAGCAGTGTGCTAGCGGGGCAAGAGACCCAGTACTTC.